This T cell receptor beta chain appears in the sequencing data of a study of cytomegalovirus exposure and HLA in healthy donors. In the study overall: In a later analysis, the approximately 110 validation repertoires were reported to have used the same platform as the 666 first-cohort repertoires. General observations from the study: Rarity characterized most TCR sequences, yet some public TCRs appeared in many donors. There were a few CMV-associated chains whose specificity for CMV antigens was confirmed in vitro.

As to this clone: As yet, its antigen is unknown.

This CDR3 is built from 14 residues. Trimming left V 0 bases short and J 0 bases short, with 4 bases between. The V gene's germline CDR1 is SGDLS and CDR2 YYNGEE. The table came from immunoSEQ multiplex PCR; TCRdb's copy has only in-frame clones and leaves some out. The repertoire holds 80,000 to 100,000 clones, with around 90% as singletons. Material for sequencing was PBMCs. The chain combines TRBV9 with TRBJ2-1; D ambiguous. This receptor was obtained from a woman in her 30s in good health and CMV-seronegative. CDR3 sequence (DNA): TGTGCCAGCAGCGTAGGGAGCTCCTACAATGAGCAGTTCTTC. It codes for CASSVGSSYNEQFF. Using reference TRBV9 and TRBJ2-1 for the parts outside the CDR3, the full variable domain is DSGVTQTPKHLITATGQRVTLRCSPRSGDLSVYWYQQSLDQGLQFLIQYYNGEERAKGNILERFSAQQFPDLHSELNLSSLELGDSALYFCASSVGSSYNEQFFGPGTRLTVL.